These 10 T cell receptor beta chains came from one sample sequenced in a study of blood T cells in healthy people across ages. A second about 6 to 11 cycle PCR used barcoded and J-beta primers. TCRdb re-derived calls from the 5' RACE reads in MiXCR, one entry per CDR3 protein. The table has 650,000 to 950,000 distinct CDR3 sequences, around two fifths seen once. The source material was blood. These receptors were obtained from a man aged 55 to 70 in good health.

The sample holds a few counts of this clonotype. The CDR3 sequence: CASSLGSFGVSGKETQYF. The CDR3 DNA sequence: TGTGCCAGCAGCTTAGGAAGTTTCGGGGTTAGCGGAAAAGAGACCCAGTACTTC. The genes are TRBV7-9 and TRBJ2-5; tentatively, D is TRBD2 (6 bases). The ends were cut back, 1 base at V and 3 bases at J, with 21 bases in the middle. Per the germline V gene, CDR1 is SEHNR and CDR2 is FQNEAQ (reference sequence). The CDR3 runs to 18 residues.

With regard to this clonotype: A single base separates this from a much larger clone, so it may be a read error. This sequence joins TRBV5-1 and TRBJ2-1; D may match TRBD1 or TRBD2 (5 bases each). The J call is doubtful: the DNA matches TRBJ2-7 better. CDR1 is SGHRS, CDR2 YFSETQ, per germline. This CDR3 contains 17 residues. The CDR3 is CAGSLEILGTPYNEQYF. CDR3 sequence (DNA): TGCGCCGGCAGCTTGGAAATTCTGGGGACCCCCTACAATGAGCAGTACTTC.

This clonotype turned up a few times. The chain carries TRBV14 and TRBJ2-3; TRBD1 aligns across 9 bases. The germline V gene encodes CDR1 SGHDN and CDR2 FVKESK. There are 14 residues in the CDR3. Germline trimming cut 2 bases from V and 7 bases from J; bases unmatched to any gene: 4. The CDR3 is CASSQTGTGNTQYF. CDR3 DNA: TGTGCCAGCAGCCAAACCGGGACAGGGAATACGCAGTATTTT.

The gene calls are TRBV3-1 and TRBJ2-1; the D gene is possibly TRBD2 (7 bases). This CDR3 contains 15 residues. Deletions cut 0 bases from V and 9 bases from J, with 15 bases between. CDR1 is LGHDT, CDR2 YNNKEL, per germline (reference sequence). The DNA for the CDR3 is TGTGCCAGCAGCCAAGATGAGAGGGGAGGGGGTGAGCAGTTCTTC. Residues: CASSQDERGGGEQFF.

This chain joins TRBV21-1 and TRBJ2-1; the D call TRBD1 from the table was never checked on the DNA. TRBV21-1 is a pseudogene segment. The CDR3 is 12 amino acids. The CDR3 coding sequence is TGTGCCAGCAGCAAAGCGCATGGGGGGCGGTTCTTC. Its translation is CASSKAHGGRFF.

This clonotype turned up a few times. The chain carries TRBV4-3 and TRBJ2-1; TRBD2 matches 11 bases. V shed 1 base and J 8 bases; nucleotides not matched to a gene: 4. The CDR3 extends over 15 amino acids. From germline, CDR1 is LGHNA and CDR2 YSLEER. The CDR3 DNA reads TGCGCCAGCAGCCAAGGGCTAGCGGGGGGCCATGAGCAGTTCTTC. Amino acid sequence: CASSQGLAGGHEQFF.

The gene calls are TRBV12-3 or TRBV12-4 and TRBJ1-6; D remains ambiguous. The length of the CDR3 is 15 residues. V lost 5 bases and J 7 bases, leaving 15 bases between the germline ends. The CDR3 nucleotides read TGTGCCAGCAGTCCCACGGACTATGGGAATTCACCCCTCCACTTT. It translates to CASSPTDYGNSPLHF.

V and J are TRBV28 and TRBJ2-3; D not certain. With the DNA end fitting TRBJ2-7 better, the J assignment may be wrong. The CDR3 length is 12 residues. CDR1 MDHEN and CDR2 SYDVKM come from the germline V gene. The CDR3: CAHQWLTDTQYF. DNA for the CDR3: TGTGCCCACCAGTGGCTCACAGATACGCAGTACTTC.

Only a few counts were recorded for this clonotype. The chain joins TRBV6-1 to TRBJ1-5; possibly TRBD1 for D (6 bases). V gave up 1 base and J gave up 4 bases, with 11 bases separating them. The V gene's germline CDR1 is MNHNS and CDR2 SASEGT. This CDR3 is built from 15 residues. The CDR3 nucleotides are TGTGCCAGCAGTGAAGTAGGACAGAGTAATCAGCCCCAGCATTTT. This translates into CASSEVGQSNQPQHF.

V usage is TRBV27 and J usage is TRBJ1-1, with 8 positions matching TRBD1. This CDR3 comprises 12 residues. CDR1 is MNHEY and CDR2 is SMNVEV in the germline V gene (reference sequence). The J segment lost 4 bases and the V segment lost 7 bases, leaving 2 bases of the junction unmatched. The chain's CDR3 is CASTTGGTEAFF. The CDR3 bases are TGTGCCAGCACTACAGGGGGCACTGAAGCTTTCTTT.